These 32 T cell receptor beta chains were sequenced from one sample in a study of blood T cell repertoires in COVID-19 (dated by TCRdb to 2020 to 2021). Library creation used the immunoSEQ multiplex PCR assay. Not all clones reach the TCRdb copy of this immuneACCESS table, which keeps in-frame sequences only. Checked studies attribute under half of the gap to unresolved V genes and leave the rest unexplained. This sample comprises roughly 290,000 clones, about 90% of them detected only once. The ten biggest clones cover about 1.7% of the sample. The sequenced material came from PBMCs or T cells enriched from blood (not recorded which). These TCRs come from a woman between 18 and 29 years old with acute COVID-19.

The chain joins TRBV4-1 to TRBJ2-7, with TRBD2 identical over 7 bases. This CDR3 has 16 residues. J was trimmed by 2 bases and V by 2 bases; bases with no gene match: 9. The germline V gene has CDR1 MGHRA and CDR2 YSYEKL. Here the CDR3 DNA reads TGCGCCAGCAGCCAAAGCCCCTGGGACTATACCTACGAGCAGTACTTC. It codes for CASSQSPWDYTYEQYF.

Comment on this clone: At the DNA level, this CDR3 is encoded by other sequences in the same sample as well. CDR3 region: CASSPGTGAYQPQHF. DNA for the CDR3: TGCGCCAGCAGCCCGGGGACAGGCGCCTATCAGCCCCAGCATTTT. V is TRBV4-3 and J is TRBJ1-5, with 8 bases that match TRBD1. CDR3 length: 15 amino acids. The junction had 7 bases not matched to a gene; V was cut back by 4 bases and J by 5 bases. Germline-derived CDR1 and CDR2 are LGHNA and YSLEER.

The rearrangement joins TRBV6-2 or TRBV6-3 to TRBJ2-7; a possible D gene is TRBD1 (5 bases). The CDR3 totals 14 residues. The ends were cut back, 0 bases at V and 2 bases at J, with 8 bases in the middle. Germline V gives CDR1 MNHEY, CDR2 SVGEGT. The CDR3 loop reads CASSYSQGPYEQYF. DNA for the CDR3: TGTGCCAGCAGTTACTCGCAGGGCCCCTACGAGCAGTACTTC.

This clone was found a few times. The rearrangement links TRBV29-1 to TRBJ2-3; 10 nucleotides align to TRBD1. The CDR3 is 15 residues long. The V gene's germline CDR1 is SQVTM and CDR2 ANQGSEA. With 7 bases clipped from V and 2 bases from J, the junction kept 9 bases outside the gene matches. As DNA, the CDR3 is TGCAGCGCAAGGGACAGGGGAGGGGTCACAGATACGCAGTATTTT. This codes for CSARDRGGVTDTQYF.

This clone was picked up a small number of times. The chain has TRBV6-2 or TRBV6-3 and TRBJ1-1, with 12 positions matching TRBD1. The junction had 9 bases not matched to a gene; V was cut back by 2 bases and J by 8 bases. This CDR3 is 16 amino acids long. Germline values: CDR1 MNHEY, CDR2 SVGEGT. The chain's CDR3 is CASSYGTGGAEGEAFF. The CDR3 DNA follows: TGTGCCAGCAGTTACGGGACAGGGGGCGCGGAAGGGGAAGCTTTCTTT.

V is TRBV5-5 and J is TRBJ2-1; TRBD2 matches at 8 bases. This CDR3 contains 16 residues. Germline values: CDR1 SGHKS, CDR2 YYEKEE (reference sequence). V shed 3 bases, J shed 4 bases, and the junction held 9 bases outside the gene matches. The CDR3 sequence: CASSSGGVAGYNEQFF. As DNA, the CDR3 is TGTGCCAGCAGCTCCGGAGGGGTAGCGGGATACAATGAGCAGTTCTTC. The whole variable domain, remainder taken from reference TRBV5-5 and TRBJ2-1, is DAGVTQSPTHLIKTRGQQVTLRCSPISGHKSVSWYQQVLGQGPQFIFQYYEKEERGRGNFPDRFSARQFPNYSSELNVNALLLGDSALYLCASSSGGVAGYNEQFFGPGTRLTVL.

The V gene is TRBV5-1, the J gene TRBJ2-1; no definite D call. There are 15 residues in the CDR3. The germline V gene encodes CDR1 SGHRS and CDR2 YFSETQ. V was clipped by 4 bases and J by 2 bases, with 13 bases between them. DNA for the CDR3: TGCGCCAGCAGCATCGCTGGTGGAGCCTACAATGAGCAGTTCTTC. Amino acid sequence: CASSIAGGAYNEQFF.

V is TRBV7-9 and J is TRBJ1-2; possible D gene TRBD1, 6 bases. Between the trimmed V and J ends, which lost 7 bases and 2 bases, there was a span of 17 bases. The CDR3 is made up of 15 amino acids. CDR1 and CDR2 from the germline V gene are SEHNR and FQNEAQ (reference sequence). CDR3 nucleotide sequence: TGTGCCAGCACCCAGGGACGGGGGGCAAACTATGGCTACACCTTC. This codes for CASTQGRGANYGYTF.

This clone has only a few counts. The chain joins TRBV27 to TRBJ2-7; no clear D. This CDR3 is 16 amino acids long. The ends were cut back, 2 bases at V and 0 bases at J, with 14 bases in the middle. CDR1 and CDR2 (germline): MNHEY, SMNVEV (reference sequence). The CDR3 bases are TGTGCCAGCAGTTTAAGTCTGGCCGATAACTCCTACGAGCAGTACTTC. Translating it yields CASSLSLADNSYEQYF.

CDR3 region: CASRRRDRGWELSTDTQYF. CDR3 coding DNA: TGTGCCAGCCGAAGGAGGGACAGGGGATGGGAGCTAAGCACAGATACGCAGTATTTT. The chain is built from TRBV21-1 and TRBJ2-3; TRBD1 reflects the table's D call only, with no check against the DNA. TRBV21-1 is labeled a pseudogene. This CDR3 spans 19 amino acids.

The V gene is TRBV15, the J gene TRBJ1-4, with D possibly being TRBD1 (6 bases). The CDR3 is 17 residues long. The germline V and J ends were trimmed by 0 bases and 3 bases, with 14 bases remaining between them. The germline V gene has CDR1 LNHNV and CDR2 YYDKDF (reference sequence). DNA of the CDR3: TGTGCCACCAGCAGAGACCCCCGACAGGCAGCTAATGAAAAACTGTTTTTT. This gives the protein CATSRDPRQAANEKLFF.

The table lists this clone with a few counts. This chain joins TRBV18 and TRBJ1-3, with 7 nucleotides matching TRBD1. Trimming cost V 4 bases and J 2 bases; bases outside gene matches: 8. The CDR3 runs 16 residues. CDR1 and CDR2 from the germline V gene are KGHSH and LQKENI. The CDR3 is CASSLPTGVAGNTIYF. In nucleotides, the CDR3 is TGTGCCAGCTCACTGCCAACAGGGGTGGCTGGAAACACCATATATTTT.

The rearrangement links TRBV28 to TRBJ2-7; D gene uncertain. Trimming took 2 bases from V and 6 from J, leaving 5 bases between them. This CDR3 comprises 11 residues. The germline V gene encodes CDR1 MDHEN and CDR2 SYDVKM. The chain's CDR3 is CASSLTREQYF. CDR3 in DNA: TGTGCCAGCAGTTTAACGCGCGAGCAGTACTTC.

This clone showed up just once. V is TRBV11-2 and J is TRBJ1-1; no firm D call. V was cut by 2 bases and J by 4 bases, with 8 bases left in between. This CDR3 comprises 13 residues. Germline V gene data show CDR1 as SGHAT and CDR2 as FQNNGV. CDR3 DNA sequence: TGTGCCAGCAGCTTATCGGGGTTCACTGAAGCTTTCTTT. Residues: CASSLSGFTEAFF.

This rearrangement joins TRBV19 to TRBJ2-2; possibly TRBD2 for D (5 bases). This CDR3 contains 15 residues. V lost 8 bases and J 0 bases, leaving 13 bases between the germline ends. CDR1 LNHDA and CDR2 SQIVND come from the germline V gene (reference sequence). The CDR3 reads CASVPPGTNTGELFF. DNA for the CDR3: TGTGCCAGTGTCCCTCCGGGAACGAACACCGGGGAGCTGTTTTTT.

V and J are TRBV19 and TRBJ2-7, with unresolved D. CDR1 is LNHDA, CDR2 SQIVND, per germline (reference sequence). V lost 5 bases, J lost 0 bases, and 5 bases lay in between. This CDR3 contains 12 residues. The DNA of the CDR3 is TGTGCCAGTAGTGCCAGCTCCTACGAGCAGTACTTC. It yields the protein CASSASSYEQYF.

The chain couples TRBV9 to TRBJ2-1; D is undetermined. Deletions cut 4 bases from V and 3 bases from J, with 17 bases between. There are 16 residues in the CDR3. CDR1 is SGDLS and CDR2 is YYNGEE in the germline V gene. CDR3 loop: CASSPRLPGYYNEQFF. In nucleotides, the CDR3 is TGTGCCAGCAGCCCTCGACTCCCGGGTTACTACAATGAGCAGTTCTTC. Filled out from reference TRBV9 and TRBJ2-1, the complete variable domain reads DSGVTQTPKHLITATGQRVTLRCSPRSGDLSVYWYQQSLDQGLQFLIQYYNGEERAKGNILERFSAQQFPDLHSELNLSSLELGDSALYFCASSPRLPGYYNEQFFGPGTRLTVL.

The CDR3 nucleotides are TGTGCCAGCTCACCGAGGGTTCAGGATGAAAAACTGTTTTTT. The encoded protein is CASSPRVQDEKLFF. The chain has TRBV18 and TRBJ1-4; D unclear. The CDR3 spans 14 residues. CDR1 and CDR2 (germline): KGHSH, LQKENI. Trimming removed 3 bases from V and 6 bases from J, with 11 bases in between.

The V and J genes are TRBV2 and TRBJ1-5; the D is unclear. This CDR3 has 15 residues. V gave up 1 base and J gave up 0 bases, with 7 bases separating them. Germline CDR1 SNHLY, CDR2 FYNNEI. The CDR3 protein is CASSEETLSNQPQHF. CDR3 sequence (DNA): TGTGCCAGCAGTGAAGAGACTCTTAGCAATCAGCCCCAGCATTTT.

The chain employs TRBV27 and TRBJ2-1; a weak D match, TRBD2 (5 bases). Deletions cut 1 base from V and 7 bases from J, with 11 bases between. The length of the CDR3 is 14 residues. Germline lookup yields CDR1 MNHEY and CDR2 SMNVEV (reference sequence). CDR3 in DNA: TGTGCCAGCAGTTTATGGCGCTGGGAGAATGAGCAGTTCTTC. Residues: CASSLWRWENEQFF.

The V gene is TRBV7-9, the J gene TRBJ2-2; possible D gene TRBD2, 6 bases. The V end was cut by 1 base, the J end by 6 bases, with 21 bases between. The CDR3 sequence is 18 residues long. Germline V gene data show CDR1 as SEHNR and CDR2 as FQNEAQ (reference sequence). The DNA of the CDR3 is TGTGCCAGCAGCTTAGACCGGGACTCAAAAGGCATCCCCGGGGAGCTGTTTTTT. Translation gives CASSLDRDSKGIPGELFF.

The chain joins TRBV28 to TRBJ2-2; a weak D match, TRBD1 (7 bases). Germline lookup yields CDR1 MDHEN and CDR2 SYDVKM. The CDR3 length is 15 residues. Deletions cut 9 bases from V and 6 bases from J, with 20 bases between. This chain's CDR3 is CASGGLGQRAGELFF. The CDR3 region has the DNA TGTGCCAGTGGGGGGTTGGGACAGCGAGCCGGGGAGCTGTTTTTT. Full variable domain (missing parts from reference TRBV28 and TRBJ2-2): DVKVTQSSRYLVKRTGEKVFLECVQDMDHENMFWYRQDPGLGLRLIYFSYDVKMKEKGDIPEGYSVSREKKERFSLILESASTNQTSMYLCASGGLGQRAGELFFGEGSRLTVL.

The gene calls are TRBV10-1 and TRBJ2-7, with 9 bases lining up with TRBD2. V shed 2 bases and J 1 base; nucleotides not matched to a gene: 3. Germline assignment: CDR1 WNHNN and CDR2 SYGVQD (reference sequence). The CDR3 sequence is 15 residues long. The CDR3 loop reads CASSEIAGASYEQYF. CDR3 sequence (DNA): TGCGCCAGCAGTGAGATAGCGGGAGCATCCTACGAGCAGTACTTC.

The chain employs TRBV7-9 and TRBJ2-1; D call uncertain. The CDR3 loop spans 16 amino acids. V lost 1 base, J lost 0 bases, and 10 bases lay in between. Germline CDR1 reads SEHNR; CDR2 reads FQNEAQ (reference sequence). This CDR3 reads CASSLGPTGSYNEQFF. Written as DNA, the CDR3 is TGTGCCAGCAGCTTAGGGCCTACGGGCTCCTACAATGAGCAGTTCTTC.

J is TRBJ2-7 and V is TRBV6-5; TRBD1 aligns across 8 bases. With V trimmed by 8 bases and J by 5 bases, 8 bases remained unmatched. This CDR3 is 13 amino acids long. In germline, CDR1 is MNHEY, CDR2 SVGAGI. The CDR3 bases are TGTGCCAGCGGAAACAGGGGGATCCACGAGCAGTACTTC. Protein sequence: CASGNRGIHEQYF.

In its sample, this clone was seen a few times. Mismatch with germline at one junction end may stem from a read error. V is TRBV5-8 and J is TRBJ1-2; 7 positions agree with TRBD1. There are 18 residues in the CDR3. In germline, CDR1 is SGHTS, CDR2 YDEGEE. The CDR3 bases are TGTGCCAGCGGCTTTAGCTTTGGACAGGTACGGCCTAACTATGGCTACACCTTC. Residues: CASGFSFGQVRPNYGYTF.

The J gene is TRBJ2-6, the V gene TRBV18; 8 bases line up with TRBD1. CDR1 and CDR2 (germline): KGHSH, LQKENI. CDR3 size: 20 residues. The junction had 19 bases not matched to a gene; V was cut back by 8 bases and J by 1 base. CDR3 amino acids: CASQQSNSGQVYSGANVLTF. Written as DNA, the CDR3 is TGTGCCAGCCAACAATCCAACTCGGGACAGGTGTATTCTGGGGCCAACGTCCTGACTTTC.

V and J are TRBV19 and TRBJ2-1, with D perhaps matching TRBD2 (5 bases). Deletions cut 9 bases from V and 2 bases from J, with 11 bases between. The CDR3 extends over 13 amino acids. CDR1 is LNHDA and CDR2 is SQIVND in the germline V gene (reference sequence). The CDR3 region has the DNA TGTGCCAGCGCAGCGGTTCCCTACAATGAGCAGTTCTTC. Its translation: CASAAVPYNEQFF.

This chain uses TRBV27 with TRBJ1-2; 8 nucleotides match TRBD1. Per the germline V gene, CDR1 is MNHEY and CDR2 is SMNVEV (reference sequence). The ends lost 3 bases at V and 6 bases at J; junction bases unmatched: 6. The length of the CDR3 is 14 residues. CDR3 protein: CASSLTQGAHGYTF. In nucleotides, the CDR3 is TGTGCCAGCAGTTTGACGCAGGGGGCACATGGCTACACCTTC.

The chain uses TRBV6-5 and TRBJ1-2; 11 bases map to TRBD1. The length of the CDR3 is 15 residues. Germline lookup yields CDR1 MNHEY and CDR2 SVGAGI. J lost 3 bases, V lost 2 bases, and 2 bases had no gene match. DNA of the CDR3: TGTGCCAGCAGTTACGTGGGACAGGGGGACTATGGCTACACCTTC. Translating gives CASSYVGQGDYGYTF.

The chain employs TRBV28 and TRBJ1-5; TRBD1 matches at 8 bases. The CDR3 contains 15 residues. The germline CDR1 and CDR2 sequences are MDHEN and SYDVKM. Germline trimming cut 3 bases from V and 2 bases from J; bases unmatched to any gene: 3. CDR3 bases: TGTGCCAGCAGTTTCCCAGGGGGCCGCAATCAGCCCCAGCATTTT. This translates into CASSFPGGRNQPQHF.

The J gene is TRBJ1-1, the V gene TRBV11-2; D might be TRBD1 (5 bases). V gave up 1 base and J gave up 8 bases, with 11 bases separating them. Germline CDR1 reads SGHAT; CDR2 reads FQNNGV. The CDR3 is 13 amino acids. The CDR3 DNA reads as TGTGCCAGCAGCTTAGTGCGGGGCGAAGAAGCTTTCTTT. Protein: CASSLVRGEEAFF.